This entry lists 28 T cell receptor beta chains sequenced from one sample in a study of beta chain features in type 1 diabetes. Study-wide results and limits: A moderate, significant TCRB CDR3 shortening appeared in type 1 diabetes across four CD4+ subsets.

The authors reverse transcribed all of the isolated RNA, so sequencing captured expressed TCRB transcripts. Profiling relied on immunoSEQ multiplex PCR, and the TCRdb table lists in-frame clones only, not all of them. The table records about 53,000 clones, about 64% of them present only once. These TCRs' antigens remain unknown. Sequencing was performed on stem cell memory CD4+ T cells from blood. These receptors all stem from a woman under 40 with type 1 diabetes.

This clone has just a few counts. V is TRBV27 and J is TRBJ2-1, with TRBD2 matching over 7 bases. Germline V gene lookup returns CDR1 MNHEY and CDR2 SMNVEV (reference sequence). V shed 6 bases, J shed 0 bases, and the junction held 8 bases outside the gene matches. The CDR3 is 16 amino acids. CDR3 in DNA: TGTGCCAGCAGAAGCGGGGCCCGAAGCTCCTACAATGAGCAGTTCTTC. Protein sequence: CASRSGARSSYNEQFF.

This clone rates as medium-sized (0.01 to 0.1%). This chain connects TRBV25-1 to TRBJ2-5, with D possibly being TRBD2 (6 bases). This CDR3 comprises 14 residues. Germline CDR1 is MGHDK and CDR2 is SYGVNS. V was trimmed by 6 bases and J by 5 bases, leaving 16 bases between them. Here the CDR3 DNA reads TGTGCCAGCAGGGGGCCCGGGACTCTCGAGACCCAGTACTTC. Translating it yields CASRGPGTLETQYF.

The chain uses TRBV11-3 and TRBJ2-2; D gene uncertain. The germline V and J ends were trimmed by 3 bases and 6 bases, with 8 bases remaining between them. Per the germline V gene, CDR1 is SGHNT and CDR2 is YENEEA. This CDR3 is 13 amino acids long. DNA of the CDR3: TGTGCCAGCAGCTTTCAGGTGCCCGGGGAGCTGTTTTTT. Its protein product is CASSFQVPGELFF.

The V gene is TRBV7-3, the J gene TRBJ2-3; no clear D. The CDR3 is 13 residues long. Germline V gene sequence: CDR1 SGHTA, CDR2 FQGTGA. Trimming shortened V by 2 bases and J by 2 bases, and 5 bases separated the two germline ends. CDR3: CASSLSSTDTQYF. The CDR3 DNA reads as TGTGCCAGCAGCTTATCTTCCACAGATACGCAGTATTTT.

The V and J genes are TRBV30 and TRBJ1-4; 8 positions match TRBD1. The CDR3 is made up of 12 amino acids. J lost 5 bases, V lost 4 bases, and 0 bases had no gene match. Germline CDR1 and CDR2: GTSNPN and SVGIG (reference sequence). This CDR3 is CAWTGGNEKLFF. The CDR3 DNA sequence: TGTGCCTGGACAGGGGGCAATGAAAAACTGTTTTTT.

The chain uses TRBV18 and TRBJ1-1; TRBD1 aligns across 9 bases. The CDR3 runs 13 residues. Germline V gives CDR1 KGHSH, CDR2 LQKENI. The junction had 5 bases not matched to a gene; V was cut back by 6 bases and J by 6 bases. The CDR3 loop is CASSRTGEAEAFF. Written as DNA, the CDR3 is TGTGCCAGCTCTCGGACAGGGGAGGCTGAAGCTTTCTTT.

J is TRBJ2-7 and V is TRBV28; 11 positions agree with TRBD1. CDR3 length: 15 residues. From germline, CDR1 is MDHEN and CDR2 SYDVKM. Losses at the gene ends were 4 bases for V and 4 bases for J; bases not matched to a gene: 6. DNA for the CDR3: TGTGCCAGCAGTTCGGGGACAGGGGGTATTTACGAGCAGTACTTC. Protein: CASSSGTGGIYEQYF.

The V call is TRBV5-1, the J call TRBJ1-4, with 7 positions matching TRBD1. Trimming cost V 4 bases and J 8 bases; bases outside gene matches: 8. This CDR3 has 14 residues. Germline lookup yields CDR1 SGHRS and CDR2 YFSETQ. The CDR3 DNA follows: TGCGCCAGCAGCCAAACGACAGGGCTAGAAAAACTGTTTTTT. The encoded protein is CASSQTTGLEKLFF.

This chain uses TRBV5-1 with TRBJ1-4; 8 nucleotides line up with TRBD1. CDR3 length equals 15 residues. J gave up 8 bases and V 2 bases, and 8 bases lay outside the gene matches. Germline CDR1 reads SGHRS; CDR2 reads YFSETQ. The CDR3 DNA reads as TGCGCCAGCAGCTTTCGGACAGGGCAGGAGGAAAAACTGTTTTTT. Its translation is CASSFRTGQEEKLFF.

The chain has TRBV27 and TRBJ1-5, with D possibly TRBD1 on 5 matching bases. This CDR3 has 15 amino acids. Trimming removed 8 bases at V and 4 bases at J, with 18 bases between. Germline-derived CDR1 and CDR2 are MNHEY and SMNVEV (reference sequence). The CDR3 is CASSDQGTANQPQHF. The CDR3 DNA follows: TGTGCCAGCTCTGATCAGGGTACAGCGAATCAGCCCCAGCATTTT.

A few counts support this clone. This rearrangement joins TRBV5-6 to TRBJ1-2; maybe TRBD1 (6 bases). V gave up 4 bases and J gave up 3 bases, with 13 bases separating them. The CDR3 has 14 amino acids. Per the germline V gene, CDR1 is SGHDT and CDR2 is YYEEEE. CDR3 amino acids: CASSLNRDDYGYTF. For the CDR3, the DNA is TGTGCCAGCAGCCTTAACAGGGATGACTATGGCTACACCTTC.

The chain has TRBV5-4 and TRBJ2-7, with a tentative D call TRBD1 (5 bases). Germline values: CDR1 SGHNT, CDR2 YYREEE (reference sequence). The CDR3 loop spans 13 amino acids. Trimming pared 3 bases from V and 3 bases from J, leaving 10 bases between. The CDR3 DNA sequence: TGTGCCAGCAGCTCGGCAGGGAACTACGAGCAGTACTTC. Its protein product is CASSSAGNYEQYF.

A few counts support this clone. J is TRBJ1-1 and V is TRBV14; D is uncertain. V was clipped by 0 bases and J by 0 bases, with 11 bases between them. Germline V CDR1 and CDR2: SGHDN, FVKESK. The CDR3 has 16 residues. The CDR3 DNA sequence: TGTGCCAGCAGCCAAGATGTGGGCAGAGTGAACACTGAAGCTTTCTTT. Its protein product is CASSQDVGRVNTEAFF. Combining the CDR3 with reference TRBV14 and TRBJ1-1 gives the whole variable domain EAGVTQFPSHSVIEKGQTVTLRCDPISGHDNLYWYRRVMGKEIKFLLHFVKESKQDESGMPNNRFLAERTGGTYSTLKVQPAELEDSGVYFCASSQDVGRVNTEAFFGQGTRLTVV.

The chain recombines TRBV27 with TRBJ1-5; D might be TRBD1 (5 bases). CDR3 length equals 14 residues. Germline CDR1 and CDR2: MNHEY and SMNVEV (reference sequence). The V gene lost 5 bases and the J gene lost 4 bases, with 12 bases spanning the gap. This CDR3 is CASSPYSGNQPQHF. The CDR3 region has the DNA TGTGCCAGCAGTCCCTACTCAGGGAATCAGCCCCAGCATTTT.

V gene TRBV5-4 combines with J gene TRBJ2-2; 7 bases agree with TRBD1. Unmatched junction bases numbered 0, after V lost 1 base and J lost 3 bases. Germline lookup yields CDR1 SGHNT and CDR2 YYREEE (reference sequence). This CDR3 spans 14 amino acids. The CDR3 DNA is TGTGCCAGCAGCTTGACAGGGGACACCGGGGAGCTGTTTTTT. It is translated as CASSLTGDTGELFF.

The V gene is TRBV30, the J gene TRBJ2-3, with D possibly matching TRBD2 (5 bases). The CDR3 is 13 residues long. Trimming stripped 3 bases from V and 4 bases from J, with 11 bases between. Germline CDR1 and CDR2: GTSNPN and SVGIG (reference sequence). CDR3 DNA: TGTGCCTGGAGACTCCGGGGAGCAGATACGCAGTATTTT. This gives the protein CAWRLRGADTQYF. Full variable domain (rest looked up from reference TRBV30 and TRBJ2-3): SQTIHQWPATLVQPVGSPLSLECTVEGTSNPNLYWYRQAAGRGLQLLFYSVGIGQISSEVPQNLSASRPQDRQFILSSKKLLLSDSGFYLCAWRLRGADTQYFGPGTRLTVL.

The gene calls are TRBV28 and TRBJ1-2, with D possibly being TRBD1 (6 bases). The V end lost 1 base, the J end lost 7 bases, and 13 bases lay between the germline ends. The CDR3 totals 14 residues. CDR1 and CDR2 (germline): MDHEN, SYDVKM. The DNA of the CDR3 is TGTGCCAGCAGTTTATTAACAGGGTCGCGTGGCTACACCTTC. Translation gives CASSLLTGSRGYTF.

The chain links TRBV28 to TRBJ1-2; D is uncertain. The CDR3 totals 14 residues. V was clipped by 8 bases and J by 4 bases, with 17 bases between them. CDR1 and CDR2 from the germline V gene are MDHEN and SYDVKM. CDR3 loop: CASSPGPQSYGYTF. DNA of the CDR3: TGTGCCAGCTCCCCTGGCCCACAGTCCTATGGCTACACCTTC.

This chain connects TRBV6-4 to TRBJ1-2; D is possibly TRBD1 (5 bases). V lost 3 bases to trimming and J lost 7 bases, with 12 bases between them. CDR3 length: 13 residues. Germline CDR1 MRHNA, CDR2 SNTAGT. CDR3 bases: TGTGCCAGCAGTGAGTCCAGGGTTGGTGGCTACACCTTC. Translated, it gives CASSESRVGGYTF.

The chain recombines TRBV6-6 with TRBJ2-4; 12 bases fit TRBD2. This CDR3 contains 15 residues. Trimming took 4 bases from V and 9 from J; bases not matched to a gene: 7. Germline CDR1 is MNHNY and CDR2 is SVGAGI (reference sequence). CDR3 sequence reads: CASSSRTLAGGIQYF. As DNA, the CDR3 is TGTGCCAGCAGTTCCCGGACACTAGCGGGAGGCATTCAGTACTTC.

This clone appeared a single time. The chain has TRBV19 and TRBJ2-7; perhaps TRBD1 as D (6 bases). Germline loops: CDR1 LNHDA, CDR2 SQIVND (reference sequence). Trimming took 7 bases from V and 7 from J, leaving 17 bases between them. This CDR3 has 13 residues. The CDR3 here is CASTGTTYEEQYF. The CDR3 nucleotides are TGTGCCAGTACCGGGACAACCTACGAAGAGCAGTACTTC.

This clone was found once. CDR3 coding DNA: TGCGCCAGCAGCTCCACAGGGTCCTCCTACGAGCAGTACTTC. Translating gives CASSSTGSSYEQYF. The rearrangement links TRBV5-1 to TRBJ2-7; maybe TRBD1 (6 bases). V was trimmed by 3 bases and J by 0 bases, leaving 10 bases between them. The CDR3 length is 14 residues. Germline lookup yields CDR1 SGHRS and CDR2 YFSETQ.

The sample holds a few counts of this clone. CDR3 nucleotides: TGTGCCAGCAGTTCGTGGACTAGCGGGAGTTACGAGCAGTACTTC. This sequence encodes CASSSWTSGSYEQYF. The chain joins TRBV28 to TRBJ2-7, with 13 bases that match TRBD2. The CDR3 consists of 15 residues. The J segment lost 4 bases and the V segment lost 4 bases, leaving 4 bases of the junction unmatched. Germline V gives CDR1 MDHEN, CDR2 SYDVKM.

The genes are TRBV11-2 and TRBJ1-3; D is perhaps TRBD1 (6 bases). This CDR3 contains 15 residues. Trimming removed 4 bases from V and 2 bases from J, with 12 bases in between. Per the germline V gene, CDR1 is SGHAT and CDR2 is FQNNGV. CDR3 DNA sequence: TGTGCCAGCAGCTCCCAGTACAGGGCTGGAAACACCATATATTTT. This gives the protein CASSSQYRAGNTIYF.

The chain uses TRBV7-3 and TRBJ2-1; a weak D match, TRBD2 (5 bases). The length of the CDR3 is 12 residues. V lost 5 bases to trimming and J lost 10 bases, with 12 bases between them. CDR1 SGHTA and CDR2 FQGTGA come from the germline V gene. The CDR3 DNA is TGTGCCAGCAGCGTATATGGAGGCGAGCAGTTCTTC. It encodes CASSVYGGEQFF.

This clone was observed a handful of times. This rearrangement joins TRBV5-1 to TRBJ2-7, with D perhaps matching TRBD2 (6 bases). Germline CDR1 SGHRS, CDR2 YFSETQ. This CDR3 spans 15 amino acids. V gave up 0 bases and J gave up 5 bases, with 15 bases separating them. CDR3 sequence reads: CASSLVPGVGDEQYF. CDR3 DNA sequence: TGCGCCAGCAGCTTGGTGCCGGGAGTGGGTGACGAGCAGTACTTC.

The chain is built from TRBV27 and TRBJ2-3; 7 bases fit TRBD2. V lost 1 base to trimming and J lost 2 bases; unmatched junction nucleotides: 6. Germline V gives CDR1 MNHEY, CDR2 SMNVEV (reference sequence). This CDR3 is built from 16 residues. The CDR3 sequence: CASSLFAGVYTDTQYF. DNA for the CDR3: TGTGCCAGCAGTTTATTTGCGGGAGTTTACACAGATACGCAGTATTTT.

This clone was found once. The V gene is TRBV30, the J gene TRBJ1-2; maybe TRBD1 (5 bases). Looked up from germline, CDR1 is GTSNPN and CDR2 is SVGIG (reference sequence). The CDR3 extends over 12 amino acids. V shed 3 bases and J shed 3 bases, with 8 bases lying between them. CDR3 nucleotide sequence: TGTGCCTGGAGCGGGGGAGACTATGGCTACACCTTC. Amino acid sequence: CAWSGGDYGYTF.